This T cell receptor (beta chain) was documented in a study of blood T cell repertoires in COVID-19 (dated by TCRdb to 2018 to 2020). Regarding the research as a whole: Samples covering the acute and convalescent phases of COVID-19 were provided by collaborators in the United States, Italy and Spain. The material from the prospective study consisted of cDNA or gDNA derived from T cells, B-cell-depleted T cells, or PBMCs. Subjects who had been exposed to COVID-19, were actively infected with it, or had recovered from it provided the deeply sampled blood TCRbeta repertoires that made up the dataset. The repertoires were released in a freely available public database intended as a resource for research on the immune response to SARS-CoV-2. Samples were obtained from the ongoing ImmuneRACE study (first 160 participants) and from some 1,300 subjects provided by 6 global collaborators. A de-identified subject ID, COVID-19 status, age in years and sex were almost always included in the sample metadata. Where available, HLA class I and class II types were obtained from metadata supplied by the sample provider rather than from assay-based typing. Results and caveats for the whole study, not just this receptor: How much clinical and demographic metadata was included differed by source and by participant, and the metadata was provided uncurated.

TCRbeta CDR3 regions were amplified from genomic DNA using the immunoSEQ Assay, a bias-controlled multiplex PCR. From the authors' description of their analysis: The number of nucleated cells in each sample was estimated from the amplification of reference gene primers within the assay. To quantify the absolute abundance of each unique TCRbeta CDR3 rearrangement, sequence reads were collapsed and filtered. For each sample, productive Simpson clonality was calculated as the square root of Simpson's diversity index across productive rearrangements. TCRdb carries this immuneACCESS record with in-frame sequences only. Its versions omit some clonotypes, under half of them owing to an unresolved V gene in the studies checked, with the rest unexplained. V, J and clone size were drawn from that table, and D and trimming were deduced from the DNA. This sample holds approximately 100,000 clones; 80% to 90% were observed only once. Approximately 19% of the sample rests with the top ten.

Of note for this clone: Its antigen remains unidentified. Qualities for individual bases were not recorded, and no much larger clone is one base off.

Whole blood was collected in K2EDTA tubes by collaborating institutions according to the institutions' own protocols. Collaborator samples were shipped for TCRbeta analysis as frozen whole blood, isolated PBMCs, or DNA extracted from either sample type. The cysteine opens and the phenylalanine closes a CDR3 of 12 amino acids. The only DNA kept is the CDR3, 36 bases in frame from the first base. V is reduced by 3 bases and J by 11 bases, leaving a spacing of 13 bases between them. From a lookup of the germline V gene (reference sequence), CDR1 and CDR2 are LNHDA and SQIVND. This sequence uses TRBV19 and TRBJ1-1; the D gene remains uncertain. The TCR originated in a human donor with acute or convalescent COVID-19. The donor label of this sample is uncertain. Sequencing used peripheral blood. DNA sequence: TGTGCCAGTAGTATCGAGGGAGGGTATGCTTTCTTT. Its product reads: CASSIEGGYAFF.